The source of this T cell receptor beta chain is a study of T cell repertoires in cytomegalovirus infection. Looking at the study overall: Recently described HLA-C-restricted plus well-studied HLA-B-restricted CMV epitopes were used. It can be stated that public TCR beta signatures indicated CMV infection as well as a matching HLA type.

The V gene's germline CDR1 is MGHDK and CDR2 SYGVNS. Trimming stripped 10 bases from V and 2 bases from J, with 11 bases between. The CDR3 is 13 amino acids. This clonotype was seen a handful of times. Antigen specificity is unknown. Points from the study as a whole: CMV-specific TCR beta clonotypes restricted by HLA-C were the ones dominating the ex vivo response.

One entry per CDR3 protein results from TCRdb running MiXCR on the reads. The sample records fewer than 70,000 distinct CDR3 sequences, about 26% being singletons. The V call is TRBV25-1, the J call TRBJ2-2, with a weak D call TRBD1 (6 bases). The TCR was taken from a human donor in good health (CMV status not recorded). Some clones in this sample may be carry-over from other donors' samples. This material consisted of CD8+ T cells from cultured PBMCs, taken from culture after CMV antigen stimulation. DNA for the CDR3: TGTGCCATCCGGGACACAAACACCGGGGAGCTGTTTTTT. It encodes CAIRDTNTGELFF.